This T cell receptor beta chain derives from a study of blood T cell repertoires in COVID-19. Clinical history as reported by participants underpinned cohort assignment. This table comes from immunoSEQ multiplex PCR, and its TCRdb copy is limited to in-frame clones, with some not included. Of approximately 220,000 clones in the sample, approximately 86% are singletons; the top ten hold just over 2.5%. The CDR3 runs 14 residues. Germline V gene data show CDR1 as SEHNR and CDR2 as FQNEAQ (reference sequence). V shed 5 bases, J shed 7 bases, and the junction held 7 bases outside the gene matches. Material: PBMCs or T cells enriched from blood (not recorded which). The TCR was taken from a woman in her 30s with acute COVID-19. This chain links TRBV7-9 with TRBJ2-3, with 9 bases fitting TRBD1. The CDR3 coding sequence is TGTGCCAGCAGCCACGGACAGGGGAGACATACGCAGTATTTT. Translated: CASSHGQGRHTQYF.